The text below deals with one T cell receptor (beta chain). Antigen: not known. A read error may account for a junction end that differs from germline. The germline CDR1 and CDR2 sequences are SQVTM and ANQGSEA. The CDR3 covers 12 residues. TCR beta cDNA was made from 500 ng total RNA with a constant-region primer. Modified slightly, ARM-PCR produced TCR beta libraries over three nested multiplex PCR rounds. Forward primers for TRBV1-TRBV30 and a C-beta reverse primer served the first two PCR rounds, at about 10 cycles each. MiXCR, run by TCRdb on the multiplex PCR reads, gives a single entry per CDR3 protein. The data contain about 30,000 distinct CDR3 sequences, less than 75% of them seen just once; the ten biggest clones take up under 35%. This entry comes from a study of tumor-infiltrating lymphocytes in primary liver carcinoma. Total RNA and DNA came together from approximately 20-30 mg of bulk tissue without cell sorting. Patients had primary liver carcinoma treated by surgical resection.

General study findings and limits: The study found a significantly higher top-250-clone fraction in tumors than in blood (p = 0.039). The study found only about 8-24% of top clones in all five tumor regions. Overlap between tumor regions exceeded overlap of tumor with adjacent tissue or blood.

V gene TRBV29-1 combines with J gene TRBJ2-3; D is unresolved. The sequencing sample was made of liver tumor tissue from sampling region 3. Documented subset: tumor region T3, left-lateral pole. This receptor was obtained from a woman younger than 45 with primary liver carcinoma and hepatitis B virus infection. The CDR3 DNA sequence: TGCAGCGTTGCGCCGAGCACAGAAACGCAGTATTTT. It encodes CSVAPSTETQYF.